The 8 T cell receptor beta chains reported below all come from one sample, sequenced in a study of shared clonotypes between healthy human individuals. Clones were sequenced by immunoSEQ multiplex PCR, and TCRdb holds only the in-frame ones, with some missing. Found here are some 1,100,000 clones, 78% of them singletons; the top ten hold approximately 0.5%. The specimen sequenced was memory CD4+ T cells from PBMCs. Subset of the sample: CD45RA-negative fraction. The receptors were sampled from a man younger than 30 in good health. Some clones in this sample may be carry-over from other donors' samples.

Concerning this clone: The sample contains more than one DNA sequence encoding this CDR3. The rearrangement links TRBV5-4 to TRBJ2-2; 11 nucleotides line up with TRBD2. The junction had 3 bases not matched to a gene; V was cut back by 0 bases and J by 5 bases. Germline V CDR1 and CDR2: SGHNT, YYREEE (reference sequence). There are 16 residues in the CDR3. Written as DNA, the CDR3 is TGTGCCAGCAGCTTGGGAACTAGCGGGAGAACCGGGGAGCTGTTTTTT. Translated, it gives CASSLGTSGRTGELFF.

This clone was seen more than once but under ten times. The chain links TRBV21-1 to TRBJ2-1. TRBV21-1 is classified as a pseudogene. There are 16 residues in the CDR3. The CDR3 coding sequence is TGTGCCAGCAGCAAAGGGGACGCAGATAGGGGCAATGAGCAGTTCTTC. Protein product: CASSKGDADRGNEQFF.

This clone was found a few times. This sequence joins TRBV7-2 and TRBJ2-2; 11 bases align to TRBD2. CDR3 length: 15 residues. Per the germline V gene, CDR1 is SGHTA and CDR2 is FQGNSA. Unmatched junction bases numbered 6, after V lost 5 bases and J lost 7 bases. This CDR3 is CASSIQGLADGELFF. CDR3 nucleotide sequence: TGTGCCAGCAGCATCCAGGGACTAGCGGACGGGGAGCTGTTTTTT.

The rearrangement joins TRBV28 to TRBJ2-3; D unclear. The CDR3 contains 15 residues. The germline gives CDR1 MDHEN, CDR2 SYDVKM. Trimming took 1 base from V and 2 from J, leaving 10 bases between them. The DNA of the CDR3 is TGTGCCAGCAGTTTATCGCGTCCTTTCACAGATACGCAGTATTTT. It is translated as CASSLSRPFTDTQYF.

This clone was seen a handful of times. V gene TRBV5-4 combines with J gene TRBJ2-1; 7 nucleotides match TRBD2. The germline gives CDR1 SGHNT, CDR2 YYREEE (reference sequence). CDR3 size: 16 residues. With 4 bases clipped from V and 5 bases from J, the junction kept 12 bases outside the gene matches. CDR3 protein: CASSRRETELNNEQFF. DNA for the CDR3: TGTGCCAGCAGCCGGCGGGAGACAGAGCTTAACAATGAGCAGTTCTTC.

A few counts support this clone. The rearrangement links TRBV6-1 to TRBJ1-2; no firm D call. In germline, CDR1 is MNHNS, CDR2 SASEGT. The CDR3 sequence is 16 residues long. Trimming left V 2 bases short and J 0 bases short, with 13 bases between. Written as DNA, the CDR3 is TGTGCCAGCAGTGAATATGCTCTCACCGCTAACTATGGCTACACCTTC. It encodes CASSEYALTANYGYTF.

V is TRBV5-1 and J is TRBJ1-1; TRBD1 aligns across 11 bases. CDR1 is SGHRS, CDR2 YFSETQ, per germline. The CDR3 has 15 amino acids. The ends lost 7 bases at V and 1 base at J; junction bases unmatched: 6. The CDR3 protein is CASGSGTGGNTEAFF. The CDR3 region has the DNA TGCGCCAGCGGCTCCGGGACAGGGGGGAACACTGAAGCTTTCTTT.

The chain combines TRBV6-5 with TRBJ1-3, with unresolved D. Deletions cut 4 bases from V and 1 base from J, with 8 bases between. The germline gives CDR1 MNHEY, CDR2 SVGAGI. The CDR3 has 14 residues. This chain's CDR3 is CASSSTQSGNTIYF. DNA for the CDR3: TGTGCCAGCAGTTCCACGCAATCTGGAAACACCATATATTTT.